This T cell receptor (beta chain) was observed in a study of PD-1 blockade in classical Hodgkin lymphoma. Each patient's relapse followed autologous stem cell transplantation, and brentuximab vedotin exposure varied. CDR3 length equals 18 residues. CDR1 and CDR2 (germline): LNHDA, SQIVND (reference sequence). Trimming took 3 bases from V and 4 from J, leaving 22 bases between them. This clone has just one count. Clones were read by immunoSEQ multiplex PCR, and TCRdb kept only the in-frame ones, dropping some. The data contain 14,000 or so clones, roughly 85% of them singletons. The chain recombines TRBV19 with TRBJ1-5, with a possible D match to TRBD1 (5 bases). The clonotype comes from a human donor with classical Hodgkin lymphoma. The sample in question was peripheral blood mononuclear cells (PBMCs), obtained at baseline. The CDR3 bases are TGTGCCAGTAGTATGAGGAAGGCTGACAGAGCCTCTAATCAGCCCCAGCATTTT. Protein sequence: CASSMRKADRASNQPQHF.